Below, 5 T cell receptor beta chains from the same sample are listed, as sequenced in a study of blood T cells in healthy people across ages (dated by TCRdb to between 2014 and 2016). Preparation of the library involved 5' RACE. A second roughly 6 to 12 cycle PCR used a sample-barcoded 5' primer and a J-beta primer mix. TCRdb applied fastp at Q25 and MiXCR to the public reads, then kept only in-frame beta chains. Identical CDR3 protein sequences are pooled into one entry, listed with their most common genes and DNA. The sample table lists over 1,500,000 distinct CDR3 sequences, about 39% of them with a count of one. In total, the top ten clones hold more than 20% of the sample. The specimen sequenced was blood. The receptors come from a human donor in good health.

This sequence joins TRBV27 and TRBJ2-4; no firm D call. With the DNA end fitting TRBJ2-7 better, the J assignment may be wrong. The CDR3 covers 12 residues. Germline V lookup: CDR1 MNHEY, CDR2 SMNVEV (reference sequence). CDR3 loop: CASSEGFHEQYF. DNA for the CDR3: TGTGCCAGCAGTGAAGGGTTCCACGAGCAGTACTTC.

This chain connects TRBV28 to TRBJ2-7; the match to TRBD1 covers 7 bases. Germline V gene data show CDR1 as MDHEN and CDR2 as SYDVKM. This CDR3 region has 14 residues. The V segment lost 7 bases and the J segment 2 bases; nucleotides outside the gene matches: 8. CDR3 in DNA: TGTGCCAGCATCTTACAGGGGCCCCCCTACGAGCAGTACTTC. Amino acids: CASILQGPPYEQYF.

Details on this clonotype: A junction end diverges from the germline sequence, so it may reflect a read error. The chain links TRBV10-3 to TRBJ2-1; 7 nucleotides align to TRBD2. In germline, CDR1 is ENHRY, CDR2 SYGVKD. The CDR3 contains 18 residues. Here the CDR3 DNA reads TGTGCCATCAGTGAAGCCGGAAAACGGGGGGAATTCTACGATGAGCAGTTCTTC. Amino acid sequence: CAISEAGKRGEFYDEQFF.

The chain uses TRBV27 and TRBJ1-1; 9 bases are shared with TRBD1. This CDR3 region has 13 residues. The J segment lost 11 bases and the V segment lost 4 bases, leaving 8 bases of the junction unmatched. The germline V gene encodes CDR1 MNHEY and CDR2 SMNVEV (reference sequence). This CDR3 reads CASSSGTGLNAFF. The DNA of the CDR3 is TGTGCCAGCAGTTCCGGGACAGGGCTAAATGCTTTCTTT.

This clonotype was found many times. The chain joins TRBV25-1 to TRBJ2-6; D is undetermined. This CDR3 has 15 amino acids. The germline V gene encodes CDR1 MGHDK and CDR2 SYGVNS. The V end was cut by 5 bases, the J end by 1 base, with 9 bases between. In DNA form, the CDR3 reads TGTGCCAGCAGTACCCGCGATTCTGGGGCCAACGTCCTGACTTTC. Its translation is CASSTRDSGANVLTF.